This T cell receptor (beta chain) was obtained from a study of T cell responses to AZD1222 COVID-19 vaccine. In the study overall: The analysis combined second doses at about 4 or about 12 weeks.

This clone was observed once. Its antigen is undetermined. Germline CDR1 is KGHSH and CDR2 is LQKENI. CDR3 length: 11 amino acids. Trimming removed 2 bases at V and 5 bases at J, with 3 bases between. Clones were sequenced by immunoSEQ multiplex PCR, and TCRdb holds only the in-frame ones, with some missing. The table lists roughly 100,000 clones, about 81% of them singletons. Findings of the study overall: Without day 14 samples, only post-peak T cell repertoires were studied. Females outnumbered males among donors, who were mostly white British; clonal diversity was possibly underestimated. Only a handful of AZD1222 recipients, several in all, had baseline seropositivity.

The sample consisted of peripheral blood, taken on day 0 of AZD1222 vaccination. The sequence was collected from an adult in good health. The chain combines TRBV18 with TRBJ1-2, with D unclear. CDR3 DNA: TGTGCCAGCTCACCAGGATATGGCTACACCTTC. It yields the protein CASSPGYGYTF.